A selection of T cell receptor beta chains follows, all from one sample in a study of tumor-infiltrating lymphocytes in primary liver carcinoma. MiXCR, applied by TCRdb to the multiplex PCR reads, yields one record per CDR3 protein. The data show approximately 30,000 distinct CDR3 sequences, with roughly 70% seen just once and roughly 30% held by the top ten. The sample was liver tumor tissue from sampling region 3. The receptors were gathered from a woman aged 25 to 39 with primary liver carcinoma and hepatitis B virus infection. Each CDR3 is given with its conserved first and last residue. D genes are given only for firm matches. Not every row has a clone size; where given, it reads once, few, many or a size class.

d_gene: -
v_gene: TRBV6-2/TRBV6-3
abundance: -
j_gene: TRBJ2-1
CDR3aa: CASGLPPRELFF
CDR3nt: TGTGCCAGCGGACTGCCTCCGAGAGAACTGTTCTTC

d_gene: TRBD2
v_gene: TRBV11-1
abundance: many
j_gene: TRBJ2-5
CDR3aa: CASSTRLAREETQYF
CDR3nt: TGTGCCAGCAGCACCCGACTAGCAAGAGAAGAGACCCAGTACTTC

d_gene: TRBD2
v_gene: TRBV4-1
abundance: -
j_gene: TRBJ2-5
CDR3aa: CASSQGGLAGLQEAQYF
CDR3nt: TGCGCCAGCAGCCAAGGGGGACTAGCGGGGCTACAAGAGGCCCAGTACTTC

d_gene: -
v_gene: TRBV12-3/TRBV12-4
abundance: -
j_gene: TRBJ2-5
CDR3aa: CASSFKGLIETQYF
CDR3nt: TGTGCCAGCAGTTTTAAGGGGCTCATTGAAACGCAGTACTTC

d_gene: -
v_gene: TRBV5-4
abundance: -
j_gene: TRBJ2-3
CDR3aa: CVISPPGTEAVTQYF
CDR3nt: TGTGTCATCAGCCCGCCCGGGACGGAGGCGGTTACGCAGTATTTT

d_gene: -
v_gene: TRBV11-2
abundance: -
j_gene: TRBJ2-7
CDR3aa: CANSFLQGPPYEQYF
CDR3nt: TGTGCCAACAGCTTTCTACAGGGACCCCCCTACGAGCAGTACTTC

d_gene: -
v_gene: TRBV28
abundance: -
j_gene: TRBJ1-5
CDR3aa: CASSISGIGQHF
CDR3nt: TGTGCCAGCAGTATTTCCGGGATAGGCCAGCATTTT

d_gene: TRBD1
v_gene: TRBV6-5
abundance: -
j_gene: TRBJ2-2
CDR3aa: CASSPLTGITGEPFF
CDR3nt: TGTGCCAGCAGTCCGCTGACAGGGATCACCGGGGAGCCGTTTTTT

d_gene: -
v_gene: TRBV28
abundance: once
j_gene: TRBJ2-3
CDR3aa: CASGLSRDTQYF
CDR3nt: TGTGCGAGCGGTTTGAGTCGAGATACGCAGTATTTT

d_gene: -
v_gene: TRBV11-3
abundance: few
j_gene: TRBJ2-1
CDR3aa: CASSAGGYNERFF
CDR3nt: TGTGCCAGCAGTGCCGGGGGCTACAATGAGCGGTTCTTT

d_gene: -
v_gene: TRBV10-3
abundance: -
j_gene: TRBJ2-5
CDR3aa: CAISESATGQETQYF
CDR3nt: TGTGCCATCAGTGAGTCTGCTACCGGACAGGAGACCCAGTACTTC

d_gene: -
v_gene: TRBV11-2
abundance: -
j_gene: TRBJ1-6
CDR3aa: CTSSLDPNSPLHF
CDR3nt: TGTACCAGCAGTTTAGATCCTAATTCACCCCTCCACTTT

d_gene: -
v_gene: TRBV11-1
abundance: once
j_gene: TRBJ1-1
CDR3aa: CASNLQNRGQGTEAFF
CDR3nt: TGTGCCAGCAACTTACAGAACAGAGGGCAAGGCACTGAAGCTTTCTTT

d_gene: TRBD1
v_gene: TRBV12-3/TRBV12-4
abundance: -
j_gene: TRBJ2-3
CDR3aa: CDNSPRGQVGTDTQYF
CDR3nt: TGTGACAACAGTCCCCGAGGACAGGTTGGCACAGATACGCAGTATTTT

d_gene: -
v_gene: TRBV11-2
abundance: -
j_gene: TRBJ2-3
CDR3aa: CASSIGRTDTQCF
CDR3nt: TGTGCCAGCAGCATTGGGAGGACAGATACGCAGTGTTTT

d_gene: -
v_gene: TRBV11-2
abundance: few
j_gene: TRBJ2-1
CDR3aa: CASSLQPGQRFYNEQFF
CDR3nt: TGTGCCAGCAGCTTACAACCGGGTCAGAGATTCTACAATGAGCAGTTCTTC

d_gene: -
v_gene: TRBV7-3
abundance: -
j_gene: TRBJ2-7
CDR3aa: CASSLRRNGGSF
CDR3nt: TGTGCCAGTAGCTTAAGGCGGAACGGTGGCAGCTTC

d_gene: -
v_gene: TRBV29-1
abundance: medium-sized
j_gene: TRBJ1-5
CDR3aa: CSAGGGPDGPQHF
CDR3nt: TGCAGCGCGGGGGGGGGCCCAGACGGTCCCCAGCATTTT

d_gene: -
v_gene: TRBV11-2
abundance: -
j_gene: TRBJ1-3
CDR3aa: CASSTRDTGNTIYF
CDR3nt: TGTGCCAGCAGCACCCGGGACACTGGAAACACCATATATTTT

d_gene: -
v_gene: TRBV12-3/TRBV12-4
abundance: many
j_gene: TRBJ2-1
CDR3aa: CASSLHRQSYNEQFF
CDR3nt: TGTGCCAGCAGTTTACACAGGCAATCCTACAATGAGCAGTTCTTC

d_gene: TRBD1
v_gene: TRBV11-2
abundance: once
j_gene: TRBJ1-1
CDR3aa: CASRYTGGGPEAFF
CDR3nt: TGTGCCAGTAGATATACAGGGGGGGGGCCTGAAGCTTTCTTT

d_gene: -
v_gene: TRBV29-1
abundance: medium-sized
j_gene: TRBJ1-6
CDR3aa: CSVAGHPNSPLHF
CDR3nt: TGCAGCGTTGCGGGACACCCTAATTCACCCCTCCACTTT

d_gene: TRBD2
v_gene: TRBV4-3
abundance: -
j_gene: TRBJ2-1
CDR3aa: CASSQDAGDSYNERFF
CDR3nt: TGCGCCAGCAGCCAAGATGCGGGAGACTCCTACAATGAGCGGTTCTTC

d_gene: -
v_gene: TRBV11-3
abundance: -
j_gene: TRBJ2-1
CDR3aa: CASSLDNLGAEQFF
CDR3nt: TGTGCCAGCAGCTTAGATAACCTAGGAGCGGAGCAGTTCTTC

d_gene: -
v_gene: TRBV4-3
abundance: -
j_gene: TRBJ2-3
CDR3aa: CVSSQSIWLGDPDDTQYF
CDR3nt: TGCGTAAGCAGCCAGTCAATCTGGCTGGGTGATCCCGATGATACGCAGTATTTT

d_gene: TRBD1
v_gene: TRBV10-3
abundance: many
j_gene: TRBJ2-2
CDR3aa: CAISESWGQGINTGELFF
CDR3nt: TGTGCCATCAGTGAAAGTTGGGGACAGGGGATAAACACCGGGGAGCTGTTTTTT

d_gene: -
v_gene: TRBV4-2
abundance: -
j_gene: TRBJ2-1
CDR3aa: CASCHVVSVRSSYDEQFF
CDR3nt: TGTGCCAGCTGCCACGTAGTGAGCGTCCGAAGCTCCTACGATGAGCAGTTCTTC

d_gene: -
v_gene: TRBV2
abundance: many
j_gene: TRBJ1-2
CDR3aa: CATTRDFGDGYTF
CDR3nt: TGTGCCACAACCAGGGATTTTGGGGATGGCTACACCTTC

d_gene: -
v_gene: TRBV6-1
abundance: -
j_gene: TRBJ2-2
CDR3aa: CTSSETLPGGAANTGELFF
CDR3nt: TGTACCAGCAGTGAAACCCTTCCCGGGGGCGCCGCGAACACCGGGGAACTGTTCTTT

d_gene: -
v_gene: TRBV28
abundance: -
j_gene: TRBJ1-5
CDR3aa: CASNLGDQPQHF
CDR3nt: TGTGCCAGCAATTTAGGGGATCAGCCCCAGCATTTT

d_gene: -
v_gene: TRBV12-3/TRBV12-4
abundance: -
j_gene: TRBJ2-7
CDR3aa: CANSSQSYEQYF
CDR3nt: TGTGCAAACAGTTCCCAATCCTACGAGCAGTACTTT

d_gene: -
v_gene: TRBV7-8
abundance: -
j_gene: TRBJ2-1
CDR3aa: CACSSRLVGVTEQFF
CDR3nt: TGTGCCTGCAGCTCTCGACTAGTGGGAGTAACTGAGCAGTTCTTC

d_gene: -
v_gene: TRBV11-2
abundance: -
j_gene: TRBJ2-3
CDR3aa: CASNLRRGNMQYF
CDR3nt: TGTGCCAGCAACCTGCGACGTGGGAATATGCAGTATTTT

d_gene: -
v_gene: TRBV6-2/TRBV6-3
abundance: -
j_gene: TRBJ1-5
CDR3aa: CASSYRDNHSQHF
CDR3nt: TGTGCCAGCAGTTATCGGGACAATCACTCCCAGCATTTT

d_gene: -
v_gene: TRBV11-3
abundance: -
j_gene: TRBJ2-3
CDR3aa: CVSGISGLTDTQYF
CDR3nt: TGTGTCAGCGGCATTAGCGGCCTAACAGATACGCAGTATTTT

d_gene: -
v_gene: TRBV6-1
abundance: -
j_gene: TRBJ1-2
CDR3aa: CASSERFQILRSNYGYTF
CDR3nt: TGTGCCAGCAGTGAACGGTTCCAGATCCTTAGATCTAACTATGGTTACACCTTC

d_gene: TRBD2
v_gene: TRBV25-1
abundance: -
j_gene: TRBJ2-1
CDR3aa: CASSGIHIIAGADNDQFF
CDR3nt: TGTGCCAGTAGTGGTATCCACATCATAGCGGGAGCGGACAATGACCAGTTCTTC

d_gene: TRBD2
v_gene: TRBV28
abundance: -
j_gene: TRBJ2-5
CDR3aa: CASNSLTSGGEIQYF
CDR3nt: TGTGCAAGCAATTCGCTGACTAGCGGAGGAGAGATCCAGTACTTC

d_gene: -
v_gene: TRBV6-5
abundance: -
j_gene: TRBJ1-2
CDR3aa: CASSYPALWGHGYTF
CDR3nt: TGTGCCAGCAGTTACCCGGCCCTGTGGGGTCATGGCTACACCTTC

d_gene: -
v_gene: TRBV6-2/TRBV6-3
abundance: once
j_gene: TRBJ2-7
CDR3aa: CASCYSRMFHSNKYEQYF
CDR3nt: TGTGCCAGCTGTTACTCGAGGATGTTCCACTCGAATAAGTACGAGCAGTACTTC

d_gene: TRBD2
v_gene: TRBV11-3
abundance: many
j_gene: TRBJ2-7
CDR3aa: CASSLGAGGGYEQYF
CDR3nt: TGTGCCAGCAGCCTAGGTGCGGGAGGTGGCTACGAGCAGTACTTC

d_gene: TRBD2
v_gene: TRBV4-3
abundance: few
j_gene: TRBJ2-2
CDR3aa: CVSSVLAGGPRSNTGELFF
CDR3nt: TGTGTCAGCAGCGTACTAGCGGGAGGGCCCCGTTCGAACACCGGGGAGTTGTTTTTT

d_gene: -
v_gene: TRBV6-4
abundance: -
j_gene: TRBJ2-3
CDR3aa: CARSERKGTDMQYF
CDR3nt: TGTGCCAGGAGTGAGCGGAAGGGCACAGATATGCAGTATTTT

d_gene: TRBD2
v_gene: TRBV11-2
abundance: -
j_gene: TRBJ2-3
CDR3aa: CDSSSGPAGPDTQYF
CDR3nt: TGTGACAGCAGCTCGGGACCAGCGGGACCAGATACGCAGTATTTT

d_gene: TRBD2
v_gene: TRBV11-2
abundance: once
j_gene: TRBJ2-1
CDR3aa: CVSSLVGREGPNEQFF
CDR3nt: TGTGTCAGCAGCTTAGTAGGTCGGGAGGGCCCAAATGAGCAGTTCTTC

d_gene: -
v_gene: TRBV5-5
abundance: once
j_gene: TRBJ1-4
CDR3aa: CVSSLRLGGLVATNEKLFF
CDR3nt: TGTGTCAGCAGCTTGAGGTTAGGCGGACTGGTTGCAACTAATGAGAAACTGTTTTTT

d_gene: -
v_gene: TRBV11-2
abundance: -
j_gene: TRBJ1-2
CDR3aa: CASSLDGKAGRDYTF
CDR3nt: TGTGCCAGCAGCTTAGATGGGAAGGCTGGGAGAGACTACACCTTC

d_gene: -
v_gene: TRBV6-1
abundance: -
j_gene: TRBJ2-7
CDR3aa: CASSAPDRASYVQYF
CDR3nt: TGTGCCAGCAGTGCTCCGGACAGAGCCTCCTACGTGCAGTACTTC